These 11 T cell receptor beta chains originate from one sample sequenced in a study of cytomegalovirus exposure and HLA in healthy donors. The PCR had 60 Vbeta and 13 Jbeta primers. The table came from immunoSEQ multiplex PCR; TCRdb's copy has only in-frame clones and leaves some out. The sample includes fewer than 150,000 clones, about 80% seen only once; the top ten take approximately 30%. What was sequenced was PBMCs. The receptors shown here come from a man aged 60 to 69 in good health and CMV-seropositive.

This chain uses TRBV10-1 with TRBJ2-1, with 9 bases fitting TRBD1. Germline CDR1 reads WNHNN; CDR2 reads SYGVQD (reference sequence). The V segment lost 7 bases and the J segment 6 bases; nucleotides outside the gene matches: 10. This CDR3 has 15 residues. The CDR3 DNA sequence: TGCGCCAGCACCCCAGCGGACAGGGGACCCAATGAGCAGTTCTTC. This sequence encodes CASTPADRGPNEQFF.

This rearrangement joins TRBV10-2 to TRBJ1-2, with 7 bases fitting TRBD1. CDR1 and CDR2 (germline): WSHSY, SAAADI. The junction had 12 bases not matched to a gene; V was cut back by 5 bases and J by 3 bases. CDR3 length: 16 amino acids. CDR3: CASSPGTATIYYGYTF. CDR3 coding DNA: TGCGCCAGCAGTCCCGGGACAGCGACCATTTACTATGGCTACACCTTC.

The genes are TRBV5-5 and TRBJ1-1, with a weak D call TRBD1 (5 bases). This CDR3 is built from 13 residues. Trimming pared 4 bases from V and 4 bases from J, leaving 11 bases between. CDR1 SGHKS and CDR2 YYEKEE come from the germline V gene (reference sequence). Here the CDR3 reads CASSPGGVTEAFF. DNA for the CDR3: TGTGCCAGCAGCCCCGGGGGAGTCACTGAAGCTTTCTTT.

The rearrangement links TRBV5-1 to TRBJ1-1; perhaps TRBD1 as D (5 bases). The germline CDR1 and CDR2 sequences are SGHRS and YFSETQ. CDR3 length: 15 amino acids. The V end lost 0 bases, the J end lost 1 base, and 10 bases lay between the germline ends. Here the CDR3 DNA reads TGCGCCAGCAGCTTGGGGGGCGGTAGGAACACTGAAGCTTTCTTT. It yields the protein CASSLGGGRNTEAFF.

The rearrangement uses TRBV27 and TRBJ2-1, with TRBD1 identical over 12 bases. Germline lookup yields CDR1 MNHEY and CDR2 SMNVEV (reference sequence). V lost 5 bases and J lost 7; bases outside the gene matches: 9. The CDR3 spans 16 residues. The CDR3 DNA reads TGTGCCAGCAGTCCCCGGGACAGGGGGCAAAGTAATGAGCAGTTCTTC. Its protein is CASSPRDRGQSNEQFF.

As for this clone: Germline is not matched at one junction end, which may reflect a read error. This chain uses TRBV10-3 with TRBJ2-2; 11 bases align to TRBD2. The CDR3 length is 16 residues. The germline CDR1 and CDR2 sequences are ENHRY and SYGVKD. The CDR3 nucleotides are TGTGCCATCAGTCGCGGGACTAGCGGCCACACCGGGGAGCTTTTTTTT. It codes for CAISRGTSGHTGELFF.

V gene TRBV6-5 combines with J gene TRBJ2-2, with a weak D call TRBD2 (5 bases). This CDR3 spans 15 amino acids. Germline lookup yields CDR1 MNHEY and CDR2 SVGAGI. V dropped 2 bases and J dropped 5 bases, with 12 bases sitting between them. The CDR3 here is CASSYVGSRTGELFF. The CDR3, as DNA: TGTGCCAGCAGTTACGTGGGGAGTAGGACCGGGGAGCTGTTTTTT.

This chain links TRBV28 with TRBJ2-5; D possibly corresponds to TRBD2 (6 bases). The CDR3 consists of 15 residues. Germline CDR1 reads MDHEN; CDR2 reads SYDVKM. Trimming pared 6 bases from V and 3 bases from J, leaving 17 bases between. The CDR3 region is CASSLGPGEEETQYF. The CDR3 coding sequence is TGTGCCAGCAGCCTGGGGCCGGGGGAAGAAGAGACCCAGTACTTC.

This clone has just a few counts. V usage is TRBV11-3 and J usage is TRBJ2-3; TRBD2 matches 8 bases. Per germline, CDR1 SGHNT and CDR2 YENEEA. The CDR3 sequence is 17 residues long. With V trimmed by 1 base and J by 4 bases, 10 bases remained unmatched. CDR3 in DNA: TGTGCCAGCAGCTTAGGGGCCACTAGCGGAGGGGCAGATACGCAGTATTTT. This translates into CASSLGATSGGADTQYF. Based on the CDR3 plus reference TRBV11-3 and TRBJ2-3, the full variable domain is EAGVVQSPRYKIIEKKQPVAFWCNPISGHNTLYWYLQNLGQGPELLIRYENEEAVDDSQLPKDRFSAERLKGVDSTLKIQPAELGDSAVYLCASSLGATSGGADTQYFGPGTRLTVL.

V is TRBV6-5 and J is TRBJ1-1, with TRBD1 identical over 9 bases. Germline loops: CDR1 MNHEY, CDR2 SVGAGI. This CDR3 is built from 15 residues. V lost 6 bases, J lost 2 bases, and 7 bases stayed unmatched. This CDR3 reads CASRLTGGFNTEAFF. For the CDR3, the DNA is TGTGCCAGCAGGCTAACAGGGGGCTTCAACACTGAAGCTTTCTTT.

This CDR3 reads CASRAWRGYEQYF. The DNA for the CDR3 is TGTGCCAGCAGAGCATGGCGGGGGTACGAGCAGTACTTC. The gene calls are TRBV28 and TRBJ2-7; 7 positions match TRBD2. Germline CDR1 and CDR2: MDHEN and SYDVKM. The CDR3 extends over 13 amino acids. With V trimmed by 6 bases and J by 4 bases, 6 bases remained unmatched.